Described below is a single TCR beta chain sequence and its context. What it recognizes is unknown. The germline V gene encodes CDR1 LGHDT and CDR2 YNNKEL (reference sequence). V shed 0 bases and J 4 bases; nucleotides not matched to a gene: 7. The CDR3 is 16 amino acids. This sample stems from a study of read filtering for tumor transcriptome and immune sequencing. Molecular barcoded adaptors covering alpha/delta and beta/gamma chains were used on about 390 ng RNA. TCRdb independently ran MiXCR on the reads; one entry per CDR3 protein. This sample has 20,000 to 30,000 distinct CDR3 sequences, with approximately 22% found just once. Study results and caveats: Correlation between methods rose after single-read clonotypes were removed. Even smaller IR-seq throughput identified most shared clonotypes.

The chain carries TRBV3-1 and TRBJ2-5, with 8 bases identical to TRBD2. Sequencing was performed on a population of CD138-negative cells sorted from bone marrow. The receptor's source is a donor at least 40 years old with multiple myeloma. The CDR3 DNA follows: TGTGCCAGCAGCCAAGATTGGCGGGGGGTTCGAGAGACCCAGTACTTC. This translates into CASSQDWRGVRETQYF.